These 17 T cell receptor beta chains came from one sample sequenced in a study of T cells in Graves' hyperthyroidism and ophthalmopathy. TCR beta CDR3 sequences were amplified from RNA transcripts. An initial round of RT-PCR targeting the TCR CDR3 relied on the HTBI primer set. TCRdb recomputed calls from the multiplex PCR reads with MiXCR, one row per CDR3 protein. The sample lists around 600,000 distinct CDR3 sequences, 14% occurring once. The specimen sequenced was blood. Source of these receptors: a woman aged 50 to 60 with Graves' ophthalmopathy.

In its sample, this clonotype was seen many times. This chain uses TRBV7-9 with TRBJ2-5; TRBD2 agrees at 11 bases. CDR1 is SEHNR, CDR2 FQNEAQ, per germline (reference sequence). The ends lost 6 bases at V and 7 bases at J; junction bases unmatched: 13. The CDR3 has 16 amino acids. The CDR3 bases are TGTGCCAGCAGTTCCAATAGCGGGAGGGGTCCATGGACCCAGTACTTC. It codes for CASSSNSGRGPWTQYF.

This clonotype has a count of ten or more. J is TRBJ2-1 and V is TRBV12-3 or TRBV12-4; tentatively, D is TRBD2 (7 bases). The CDR3 totals 16 residues. Deletions cut 6 bases from V and 3 bases from J, with 18 bases between. The CDR3 DNA reads TGTGCCAGCAGGGGTAGGGGGGGAGCTTTCTACAATGAGCAGTTCTTC. It is translated as CASRGRGGAFYNEQFF.

J is TRBJ1-2 and V is TRBV6-1; a possible D gene is TRBD1 (6 bases). Trimming removed 7 bases from V and 0 bases from J, with 33 bases in between. CDR3 length: 21 residues. In germline, CDR1 is MNHNS, CDR2 SASEGT. CDR3 DNA: TGTGCCAGCACTCCCCGTTGGGGCGAGTTGGGGGGCCGTACGTCTAACTATGGCTACACCTTC. Amino acids: CASTPRWGELGGRTSNYGYTF.

This clonotype showed up many times. The rearrangement joins TRBV28 to TRBJ2-1; the match to TRBD2 covers 8 bases. Trimming cost V 4 bases and J 7 bases; bases outside gene matches: 9. The CDR3 consists of 15 residues. Germline V gene sequence: CDR1 MDHEN, CDR2 SYDVKM. The CDR3 here is CASSSILAGGNEQFF. Here the CDR3 DNA reads TGTGCCAGCAGTTCTATTCTAGCGGGTGGTAATGAGCAGTTCTTC.

The V gene is TRBV13, the J gene TRBJ2-7; 7 nucleotides line up with TRBD1. Germline CDR1 reads PRHDT; CDR2 reads FYEKMQ (reference sequence). J was trimmed by 3 bases and V by 0 bases; bases with no gene match: 8. The CDR3 extends over 16 amino acids. The CDR3 sequence is CASSLGPGQSLYEQYF. The CDR3 DNA sequence: TGTGCCAGCAGCTTAGGCCCGGGACAGTCTCTCTACGAGCAGTACTTC.

Concerning this clonotype itself: The junction differs from germline at one of its ends, possibly a read error. V gene TRBV19 combines with J gene TRBJ1-6; 9 bases fit TRBD1. Germline lookup yields CDR1 LNHDA and CDR2 SQIVND (reference sequence). The CDR3 runs to 14 residues. The CDR3 protein is CASSMGTGNSPPHF. The CDR3 nucleotides are TGTGCCAGTAGTATGGGGACAGGGAATTCACCCCCCCACTTT.

This clonotype showed up many times. The chain joins TRBV11-2 to TRBJ2-6; D might be TRBD1 (6 bases). Trimming removed 5 bases from V and 0 bases from J, with 8 bases in between. CDR3 size: 15 residues. The germline CDR1 and CDR2 sequences are SGHAT and FQNNGV. The CDR3 reads CASSGQLSGANVLTF. For the CDR3, the DNA is TGTGCCAGCAGCGGACAGCTCTCTGGGGCCAACGTCCTGACTTTC.

The chain is built from TRBV24-1 and TRBJ1-1, with D possibly being TRBD1 (5 bases). Trimming took 7 bases from V and 2 from J, leaving 10 bases between them. The CDR3 covers 13 residues. The germline V gene has CDR1 KGHDR and CDR2 SFDVKD. The CDR3 DNA reads TGTGCCACCAGGAATACAGGAAACACTGAAGCTTTCTTT. Protein product: CATRNTGNTEAFF.

This clonotype was seen a handful of times. The chain combines TRBV27 with TRBJ1-4; no clear D. This CDR3 is built from 15 residues. Looked up from germline, CDR1 is MNHEY and CDR2 is SMNVEV (reference sequence). V lost 2 bases and J 6 bases, leaving 13 bases between the germline ends. The CDR3 bases are TGTGCCAGCAGTTTAGAGTATCTTCGCCATGAAAAACTGTTTTTT. This gives the protein CASSLEYLRHEKLFF.

This clonotype was seen a few times. The genes are TRBV19 and TRBJ2-1; the match to TRBD2 covers 13 bases. Germline loops: CDR1 LNHDA, CDR2 SQIVND (reference sequence). This CDR3 is 17 amino acids long. V shed 5 bases, J shed 1 base, and the junction held 5 bases outside the gene matches. The chain's CDR3 is CASSFLGLAGSYNEQFF. CDR3 DNA sequence: TGTGCCAGTAGTTTCCTGGGACTAGCGGGATCCTACAATGAGCAGTTCTTC.

There are many counts of this clonotype. The CDR3 coding sequence is TGTGCCAGCTGCCGCGCCTCTGGAAACACCATATATTTT. This codes for CASCRASGNTIYF. The chain is built from TRBV12-3 or TRBV12-4 and TRBJ1-3; D gene ambiguous. The CDR3 contains 13 residues. V was pared by 8 bases and J by 0 bases, with 8 bases between.

The chain links TRBV5-1 to TRBJ2-3; D not certain. This CDR3 has 15 residues. CDR1 is SGHRS and CDR2 is YFSETQ in the germline V gene. Trimming cost V 1 base and J 4 bases, with 13 bases left between them. CDR3 DNA sequence: TGCGCCAGCAGCTTGAGGCAAGGTTGGGCAGATACGCAGTATTTT. This encodes CASSLRQGWADTQYF.

This clonotype was observed many times. The J gene is TRBJ2-7, the V gene TRBV7-2; no clear D. Germline V gives CDR1 SGHTA, CDR2 FQGNSA. Trimming left V 3 bases short and J 2 bases short, with 11 bases between. There are 14 residues in the CDR3. The CDR3 sequence is CASSFASLTYEQYF. The CDR3 DNA reads TGTGCCAGCAGCTTTGCAAGTCTGACCTACGAGCAGTACTTC.

This clonotype has a count of ten or more. V is TRBV12-3 or TRBV12-4 and J is TRBJ2-1; 7 bases match TRBD2. Germline trimming cut 6 bases from V and 0 bases from J; bases unmatched to any gene: 5. The CDR3 contains 15 residues. In DNA, the CDR3 is TGTGCCAGCAGGCCTACTAGCGTCTCCTACAATGAGCAGTTCTTC. This codes for CASRPTSVSYNEQFF.

This clonotype was observed at least ten times. This sequence joins TRBV30 and TRBJ1-1, with a tentative D call TRBD1 (5 bases). Germline CDR1 reads GTSNPN; CDR2 reads SVGIG (reference sequence). Between the trimmed V and J ends, which lost 0 bases and 1 base, there was a span of 9 bases. This CDR3 comprises 14 residues. The chain's CDR3 is CAWSVSGGNTEAFF. The CDR3 DNA follows: TGTGCCTGGAGTGTATCGGGGGGGAACACTGAAGCTTTCTTT.

The table lists this clonotype with a few counts. J is TRBJ2-2 and V is TRBV5-1; D is uncertain. Germline V gene sequence: CDR1 SGHRS, CDR2 YFSETQ. This CDR3 region has 15 residues. V lost 4 bases, J lost 4 bases, and 14 bases lay in between. CDR3 amino acids: CASSLDRLLTGELFF. CDR3 coding DNA: TGCGCCAGCAGCCTAGACCGACTCCTCACCGGGGAGCTGTTTTTT.

This clonotype has just a few counts. The chain couples TRBV6-4 to TRBJ2-3; TRBD2 aligns across 11 bases. This CDR3 is 15 amino acids long. V dropped 10 bases and J dropped 2; count of bases not matched to a gene: 8. Germline assignment: CDR1 MRHNA and CDR2 SNTAGT. The CDR3 loop reads CATAPGLADTDTQYF. The CDR3 nucleotides are TGTGCCACCGCACCGGGACTAGCGGACACAGATACGCAGTATTTT.